This T cell receptor beta chain was sequenced in a study of T-cell reconstitution after alpha-beta-depleted transplantation in children listed by TCRdb under 2016. Background for the entire study: The study quantitatively tracked T-cell immune reconstitution after TCRalphabeta/CD19-depleted allogeneic hematopoietic cell transplantation in children using TCR repertoire profiling.

This clonotype came up many times. Its antigen target is currently unknown. No base qualities exist here, and no much larger clone lies one base off it. The method behind the library was PCR. Sequencing took place on an Illumina HiSeq 2500. TCR library preparation used molecular barcoding, with unique molecular identifiers applied to normalize quantification of the TCRbeta repertoire. Starting from the raw public reads, TCRdb applied fastp trimming at Q25, assembled clones with MiXCR and retained in-frame beta chains. Duplicate CDR3 protein sequences are folded into a single record with the most common DNA and genes. The sample table lists 170,000 or so distinct CDR3 sequences, about 6.8% of them with a count of one. The ten most abundant clones make up more than 2.5% of the sample. The V end loses 7 bases and the J end loses 1 base, and a stretch of 16 bases separates them. Its CDR3 holds 15 amino acids, cysteine through phenylalanine. This entry keeps only the CDR3 DNA: 45 bases, framed from base 1.

Specimen: PBMCs from the stem cell graft donor, collected from the stem cell graft. This sequence originates from a human donor who donated a stem cell graft to a child with Wiskott-Aldrich syndrome. Rearrangement joined TRBV12-3 or TRBV12-4 to TRBJ1-1, and perhaps TRBD1 as D gene, on 6 matching bases. The nucleotide sequence reads as follows: TGTGCCAGCACTCTTAGGGGGGCAAAGAACACTGAAGCTTTCTTT. Translated, it gives CASTLRGAKNTEAFF.